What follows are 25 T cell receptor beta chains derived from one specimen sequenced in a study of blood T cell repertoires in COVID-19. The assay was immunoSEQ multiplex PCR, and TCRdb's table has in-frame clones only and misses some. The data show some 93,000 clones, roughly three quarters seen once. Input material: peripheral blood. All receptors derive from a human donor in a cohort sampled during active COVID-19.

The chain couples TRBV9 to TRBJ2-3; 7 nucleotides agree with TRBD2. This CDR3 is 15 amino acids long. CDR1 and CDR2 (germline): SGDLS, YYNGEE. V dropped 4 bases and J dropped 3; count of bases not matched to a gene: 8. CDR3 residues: CASSNRASGTDTQYF. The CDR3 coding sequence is TGTGCCAGCAGCAACCGGGCTAGCGGAACAGATACGCAGTATTTT.

The CDR3 bases are TGTGCCAGCAGCTTGGGAGCGGGAGCCACCTACAATGAGCAGTTCTTC. Translation gives CASSLGAGATYNEQFF. The chain couples TRBV5-4 to TRBJ2-1; 8 bases map to TRBD2. The trim removed 0 bases at V and 2 bases at J, leaving 4 bases unmatched. CDR3 length equals 16 residues. CDR1 SGHNT and CDR2 YYREEE come from the germline V gene (reference sequence).

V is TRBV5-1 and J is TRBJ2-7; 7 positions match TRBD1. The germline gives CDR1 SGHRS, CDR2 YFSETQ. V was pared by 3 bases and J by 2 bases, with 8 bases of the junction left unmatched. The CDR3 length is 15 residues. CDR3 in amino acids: CASSYMGQPAYEQYF. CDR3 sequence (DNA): TGCGCCAGCAGCTACATGGGACAGCCCGCCTACGAGCAGTACTTC. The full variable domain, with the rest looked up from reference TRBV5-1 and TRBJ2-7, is KAGVTQTPRYLIKTRGQQVTLSCSPISGHRSVSWYQQTPGQGLQFLFEYFSETQRNKGNFPGRFSGRQFSNSRSEMNVSTLELGDSALYLCASSYMGQPAYEQYFGPGTRLTVT.

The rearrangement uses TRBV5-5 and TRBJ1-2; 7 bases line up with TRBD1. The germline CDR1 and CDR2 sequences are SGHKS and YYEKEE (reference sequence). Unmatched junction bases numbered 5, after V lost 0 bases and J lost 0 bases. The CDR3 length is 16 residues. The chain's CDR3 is CASSLEGAFANYGYTF. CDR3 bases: TGTGCCAGCAGCTTGGAGGGGGCCTTCGCTAACTATGGCTACACCTTC. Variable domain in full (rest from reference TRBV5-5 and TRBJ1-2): DAGVTQSPTHLIKTRGQQVTLRCSPISGHKSVSWYQQVLGQGPQFIFQYYEKEERGRGNFPDRFSARQFPNYSSELNVNALLLGDSALYLCASSLEGAFANYGYTFGSGTRLTVV.

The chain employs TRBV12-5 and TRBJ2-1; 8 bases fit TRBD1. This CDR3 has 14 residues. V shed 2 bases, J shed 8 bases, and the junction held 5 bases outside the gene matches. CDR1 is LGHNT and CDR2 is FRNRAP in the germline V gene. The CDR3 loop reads CASGLPPDRDEQFF. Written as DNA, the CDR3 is TGTGCTAGTGGTTTGCCCCCGGACAGGGATGAGCAGTTCTTC.

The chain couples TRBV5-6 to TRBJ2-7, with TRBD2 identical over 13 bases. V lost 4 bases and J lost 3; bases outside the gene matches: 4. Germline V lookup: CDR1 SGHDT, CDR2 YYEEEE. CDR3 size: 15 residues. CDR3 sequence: CASSLRTSGGYEQYF. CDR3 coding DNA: TGTGCCAGCAGCCTCAGGACTAGCGGGGGCTACGAGCAGTACTTC.

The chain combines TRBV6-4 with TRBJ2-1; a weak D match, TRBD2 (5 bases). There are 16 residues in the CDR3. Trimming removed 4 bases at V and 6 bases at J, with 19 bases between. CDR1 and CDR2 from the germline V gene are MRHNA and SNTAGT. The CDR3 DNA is TGTGCCAGCAGTGGCTCATCCGGGATTACTCGCAATGAGCAGTTCTTC. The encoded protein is CASSGSSGITRNEQFF.

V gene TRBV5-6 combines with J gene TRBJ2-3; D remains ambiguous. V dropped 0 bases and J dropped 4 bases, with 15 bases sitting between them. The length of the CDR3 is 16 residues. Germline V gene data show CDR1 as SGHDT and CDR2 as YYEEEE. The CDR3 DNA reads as TGTGCCAGCAGCTTGGAGCAGGCGTGGGTGGCAGATACGCAGTATTTT. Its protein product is CASSLEQAWVADTQYF.

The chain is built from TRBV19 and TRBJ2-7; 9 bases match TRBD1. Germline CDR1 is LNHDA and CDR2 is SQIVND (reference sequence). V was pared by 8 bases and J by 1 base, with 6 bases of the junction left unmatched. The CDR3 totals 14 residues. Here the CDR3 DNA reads TGTGCCAGTGGGACCGGGACAGGGTCCTACGAGCAGTACTTC. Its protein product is CASGTGTGSYEQYF. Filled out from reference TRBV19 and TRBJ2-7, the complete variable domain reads DGGITQSPKYLFRKEGQNVTLSCEQNLNHDAMYWYRQDPGQGLRLIYYSQIVNDFQKGDIAEGYSVSREKKESFPLTVTSAQKNPTAFYLCASGTGTGSYEQYFGPGTRLTVT.

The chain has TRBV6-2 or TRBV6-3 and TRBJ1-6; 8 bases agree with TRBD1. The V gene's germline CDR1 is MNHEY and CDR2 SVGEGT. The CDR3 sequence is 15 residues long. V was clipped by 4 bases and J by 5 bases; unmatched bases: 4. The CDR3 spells CASSWDRPNNSPLHF. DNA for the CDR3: TGTGCCAGCAGTTGGGACAGGCCGAATAATTCACCCCTCCACTTT.

CDR3 sequence (DNA): TGTGCCAGCTCGGATGACACTAGCGCCGTTTCTGAGCAGTTCTTC. This codes for CASSDDTSAVSEQFF. This rearrangement joins TRBV18 to TRBJ2-1; 7 bases are a match to TRBD2. This CDR3 is 15 amino acids long. Per germline, CDR1 KGHSH and CDR2 LQKENI. The V gene end was trimmed by 6 bases and the J gene end by 9 bases; junction bases not matched to a gene: 14.

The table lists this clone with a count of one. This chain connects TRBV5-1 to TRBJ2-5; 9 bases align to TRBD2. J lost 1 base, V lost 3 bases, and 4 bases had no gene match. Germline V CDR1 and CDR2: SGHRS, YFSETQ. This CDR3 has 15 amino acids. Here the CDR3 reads CASSSLAGAQETQYF. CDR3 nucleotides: TGCGCCAGCAGCTCCTTAGCGGGAGCCCAAGAGACCCAGTACTTC.

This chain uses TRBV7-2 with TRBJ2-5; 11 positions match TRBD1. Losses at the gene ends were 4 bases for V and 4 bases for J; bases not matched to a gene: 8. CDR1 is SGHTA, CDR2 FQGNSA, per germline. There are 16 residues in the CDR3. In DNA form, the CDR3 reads TGTGCCAGCAGCTCAACACGGACAGGGGGCAGAGAGACCCAGTACTTC. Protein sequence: CASSSTRTGGRETQYF. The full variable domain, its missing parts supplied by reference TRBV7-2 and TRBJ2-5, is GAGVSQSPSNKVTEKGKDVELRCDPISGHTALYWYRQSLGQGLEFLIYFQGNSAPDKSGLPSDRFSAERTGGSVSTLTIQRTQQEDSAVYLCASSSTRTGGRETQYFGPGTRLLVL.

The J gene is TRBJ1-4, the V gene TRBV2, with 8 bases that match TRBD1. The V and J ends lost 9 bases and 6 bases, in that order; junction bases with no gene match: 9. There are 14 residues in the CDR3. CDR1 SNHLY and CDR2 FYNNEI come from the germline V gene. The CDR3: CASTRQGAYEKLFF. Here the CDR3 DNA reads TGTGCCAGTACCCGGCAGGGGGCGTATGAAAAACTGTTTTTT.

CDR3: CASSAPGRLNGQFF. DNA for the CDR3: TGTGCCAGCAGCGCCCCGGGTAGACTCAATGGCCAGTTCTTC. The chain recombines TRBV9 with TRBJ2-1; D is ambiguous. The CDR3 has 14 residues. The germline CDR1 and CDR2 sequences are SGDLS and YYNGEE. The ends were cut back, 3 bases at V and 13 bases at J, with 20 bases in the middle.

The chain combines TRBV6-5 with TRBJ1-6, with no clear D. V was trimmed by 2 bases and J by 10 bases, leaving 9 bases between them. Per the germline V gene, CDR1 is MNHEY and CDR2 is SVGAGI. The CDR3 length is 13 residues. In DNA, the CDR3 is TGTGCCAGCAGTTACGGCCAGCGGTCACCCCTCCACTTT. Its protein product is CASSYGQRSPLHF.

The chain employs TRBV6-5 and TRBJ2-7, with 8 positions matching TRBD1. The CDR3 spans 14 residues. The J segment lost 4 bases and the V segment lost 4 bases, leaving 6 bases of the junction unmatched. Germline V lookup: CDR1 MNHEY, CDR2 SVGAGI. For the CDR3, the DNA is TGTGCCAGCAGTTGGAGGGACAGGCCGTACGAGCAGTACTTC. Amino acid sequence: CASSWRDRPYEQYF.

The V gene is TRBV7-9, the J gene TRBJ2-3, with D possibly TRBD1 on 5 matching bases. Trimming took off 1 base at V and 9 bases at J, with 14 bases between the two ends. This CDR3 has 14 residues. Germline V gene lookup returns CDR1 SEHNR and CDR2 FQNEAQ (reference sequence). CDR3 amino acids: CASSLVGQKGTQYF. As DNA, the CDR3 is TGTGCCAGCAGCTTAGTCGGGCAGAAGGGGACGCAGTATTTT.

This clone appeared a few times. The CDR3 here is CASSPRQGASYEQYF. The CDR3 DNA reads TGTGCCAGCTCACCACGCCAGGGGGCTTCCTACGAGCAGTACTTC. The chain carries TRBV18 and TRBJ2-7, with 8 positions matching TRBD1. J gave up 1 base and V 1 base, and 3 bases lay outside the gene matches. Per the germline V gene, CDR1 is KGHSH and CDR2 is LQKENI. The CDR3 loop spans 15 amino acids.

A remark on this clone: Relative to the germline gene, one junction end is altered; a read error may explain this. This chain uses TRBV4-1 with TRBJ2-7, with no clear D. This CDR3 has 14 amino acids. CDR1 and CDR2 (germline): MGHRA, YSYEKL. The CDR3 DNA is TGCGCCAGCAGCAAAGAACAGAATTCGGATGAGCAGTACTTC. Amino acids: CASSKEQNSDEQYF.

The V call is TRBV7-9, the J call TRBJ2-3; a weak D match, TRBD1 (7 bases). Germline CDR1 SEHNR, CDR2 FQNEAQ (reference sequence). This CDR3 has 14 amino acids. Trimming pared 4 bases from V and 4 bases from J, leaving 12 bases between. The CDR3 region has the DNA TGTGCCAGCAGCTACCCCAGGGGGGCAGATACGCAGTATTTT. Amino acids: CASSYPRGADTQYF.

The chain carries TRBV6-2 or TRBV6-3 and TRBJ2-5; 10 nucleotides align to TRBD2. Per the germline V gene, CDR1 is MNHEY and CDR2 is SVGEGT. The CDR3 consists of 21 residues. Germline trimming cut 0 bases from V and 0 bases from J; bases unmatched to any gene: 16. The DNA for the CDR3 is TGTGCCAGCAGTTACTCCGTACTAGCGGGGTCTAAAAATTGGGACCAAGAGACCCAGTACTTC. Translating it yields CASSYSVLAGSKNWDQETQYF.

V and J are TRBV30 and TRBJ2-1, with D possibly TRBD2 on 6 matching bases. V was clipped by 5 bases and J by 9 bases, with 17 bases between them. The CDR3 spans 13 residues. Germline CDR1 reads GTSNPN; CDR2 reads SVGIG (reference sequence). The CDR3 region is CAWEGSAGIEQFF. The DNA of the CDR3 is TGTGCCTGGGAGGGTTCGGCGGGAATTGAGCAGTTCTTC.

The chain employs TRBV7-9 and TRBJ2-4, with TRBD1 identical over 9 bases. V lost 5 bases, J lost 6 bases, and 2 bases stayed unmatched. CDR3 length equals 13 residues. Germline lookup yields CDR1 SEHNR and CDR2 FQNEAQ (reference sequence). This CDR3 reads CASSATGGNIQYF. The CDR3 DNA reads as TGTGCCAGCAGCGCGACAGGGGGAAACATTCAGTACTTC.

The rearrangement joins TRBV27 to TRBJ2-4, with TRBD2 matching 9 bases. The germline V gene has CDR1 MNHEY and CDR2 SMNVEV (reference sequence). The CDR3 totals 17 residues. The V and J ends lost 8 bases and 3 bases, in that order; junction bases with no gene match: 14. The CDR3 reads CASGGLASILVKNIQYF. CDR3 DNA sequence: TGTGCCAGCGGCGGACTAGCGTCAATCTTAGTCAAAAACATTCAGTACTTC.